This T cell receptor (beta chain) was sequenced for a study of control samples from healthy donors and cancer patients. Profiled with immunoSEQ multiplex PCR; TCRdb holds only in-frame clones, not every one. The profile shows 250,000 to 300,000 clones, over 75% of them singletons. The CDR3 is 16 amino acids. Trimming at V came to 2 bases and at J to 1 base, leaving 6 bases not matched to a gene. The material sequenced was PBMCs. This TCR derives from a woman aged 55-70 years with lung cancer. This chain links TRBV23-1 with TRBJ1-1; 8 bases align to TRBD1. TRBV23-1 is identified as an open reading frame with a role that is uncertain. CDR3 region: CASSQITGTGNTEAFF. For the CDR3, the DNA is TGCGCCAGCAGTCAAATCACCGGGACAGGGAACACTGAAGCTTTCTTT.